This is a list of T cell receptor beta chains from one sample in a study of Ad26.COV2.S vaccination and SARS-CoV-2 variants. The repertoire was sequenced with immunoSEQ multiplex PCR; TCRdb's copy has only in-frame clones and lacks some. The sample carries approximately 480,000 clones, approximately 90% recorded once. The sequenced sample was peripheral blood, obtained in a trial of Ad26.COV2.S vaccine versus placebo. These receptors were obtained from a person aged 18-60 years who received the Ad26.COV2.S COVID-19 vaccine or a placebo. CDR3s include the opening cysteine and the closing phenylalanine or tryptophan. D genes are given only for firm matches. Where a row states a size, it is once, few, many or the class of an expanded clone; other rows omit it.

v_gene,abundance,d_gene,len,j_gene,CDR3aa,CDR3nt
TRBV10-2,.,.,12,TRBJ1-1,CASTIGPGEAFF,TGCGCCAGCACCATCGGACCGGGGGAAGCTTTCTTT
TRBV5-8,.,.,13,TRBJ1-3,CASSFKGRNTIYF,TGTGCCAGCAGCTTCAAGGGGAGAAACACCATATATTTT
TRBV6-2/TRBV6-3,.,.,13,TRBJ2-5,CASSRDSQETQYF,TGTGCCAGCAGTCGGGACTCCCAAGAGACCCAGTACTTC
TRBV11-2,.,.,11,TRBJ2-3,CASSSPNTQYF,TGTGCCAGCAGCTCACCAAATACGCAGTATTTT
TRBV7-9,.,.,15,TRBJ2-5,CASSLSRGRQETQYF,TGTGCCAGCAGCCTATCCCGGGGCAGGCAAGAGACCCAGTACTTC
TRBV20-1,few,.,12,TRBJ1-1,CSASRQTTEAFF,TGCAGTGCCAGTCGACAGACCACTGAAGCTTTCTTT
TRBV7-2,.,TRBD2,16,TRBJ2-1,CASSFGTRVGNNEQFF,TGTGCCAGCAGCTTTGGGACTAGAGTCGGGAACAATGAGCAGTTCTTC
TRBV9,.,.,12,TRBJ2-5,CASSPQGETQYF,TGTGCCAGCAGCCCCCAAGGGGAGACCCAGTACTTC
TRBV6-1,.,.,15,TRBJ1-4,CASSERSGSNEKLFF,TGTGCCAGCAGTGAACGTAGCGGTTCTAATGAAAAACTGTTTTTT
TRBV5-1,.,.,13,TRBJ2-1,CASSPPHHNEQFF,TGCGCCAGCAGCCCCCCCCACCACAATGAGCAGTTCTTC
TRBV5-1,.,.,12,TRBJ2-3,CASSPPGDTQYF,TGCGCCAGCAGCCCACCCGGGGATACGCAGTATTTT
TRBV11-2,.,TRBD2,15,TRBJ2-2,CASSSAGVGTGELFF,TGTGCCAGCAGCTCAGCGGGAGTCGGCACCGGGGAGCTGTTTTTT
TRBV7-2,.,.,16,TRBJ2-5,CASSLVGGVRGRELYF,TGTGCCAGCAGCTTAGTAGGGGGTGTTCGGGGTCGTGAGCTGTACTTC
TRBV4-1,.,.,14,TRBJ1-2,CASSQDHTYGGYTF,TGCGCCAGCAGCCAGGATCACACCTATGGTGGCTACACCTTC
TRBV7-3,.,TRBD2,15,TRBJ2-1,CASSPRRTSGSEQFF,TGTGCCAGCAGCCCCAGGAGGACTAGCGGGAGTGAGCAGTTCTTC
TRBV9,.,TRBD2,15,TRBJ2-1,CASSVGSGGYNEQFF,TGTGCCAGCAGCGTAGGTAGCGGGGGGTACAATGAGCAGTTCTTC
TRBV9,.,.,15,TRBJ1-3,CASSVGAVTGNTIYF,TGTGCCAGCAGCGTAGGGGCTGTAACTGGAAACACCATATATTTT
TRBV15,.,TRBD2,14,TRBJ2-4,CATTTSGSSDIQYF,TGTGCCACCACGACTAGCGGGAGTTCGGACATTCAGTACTTC
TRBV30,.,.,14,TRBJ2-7,CAWRRQGGPYEQYF,TGTGCCTGGAGGCGTCAGGGGGGTCCCTACGAGCAGTACTTC
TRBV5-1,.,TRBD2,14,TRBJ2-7,CASSWGLVSYEQYF,TGCGCCAGCAGCTGGGGACTAGTTAGCTACGAGCAGTACTTC
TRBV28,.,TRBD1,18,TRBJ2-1,CASSLRIPDRVAYNEQFF,TGTGCCAGCAGTTTAAGGATTCCGGACAGGGTTGCCTACAATGAGCAGTTCTTC
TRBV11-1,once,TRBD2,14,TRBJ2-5,CASKSGSNQETQYF,TGTGCCAGCAAAAGCGGGAGCAACCAAGAGACCCAGTACTTC
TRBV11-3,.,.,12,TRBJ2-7,CASSSGPGRQYF,TGTGCCAGCAGCTCTGGGCCGGGACGGCAGTACTTC
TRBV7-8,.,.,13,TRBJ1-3,CASSPETGNTIYF,TGTGCCAGCAGCCCCGAAACGGGAAACACCATATATTTT
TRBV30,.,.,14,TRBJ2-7,CAAAGAGIGYEQYF,TGTGCCGCCGCCGGGGCAGGGATAGGCTACGAGCAGTACTTC
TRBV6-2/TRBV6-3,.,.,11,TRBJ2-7,CASSSTYEQYF,TGTGCCAGCAGTTCGACCTACGAGCAGTACTTC
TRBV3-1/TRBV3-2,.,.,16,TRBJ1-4,CASSLRSQATNEKLFF,TGTGCCAGCAGCCTCCGGTCCCAGGCAACTAATGAAAAACTGTTTTTT
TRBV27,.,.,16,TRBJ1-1,CASSPVRGYKNTEAFF,TGTGCCAGCAGCCCCGTACGGGGTTATAAGAACACTGAAGCTTTCTTT
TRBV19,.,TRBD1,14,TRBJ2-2,CASRRGHGTGELFF,TGTGCCAGTCGCAGGGGGCACGGCACCGGGGAGCTGTTTTTT
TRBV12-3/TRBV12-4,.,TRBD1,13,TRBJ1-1,CASSYTGGTEAFF,TGTGCCAGCAGTTATACAGGGGGCACTGAAGCTTTCTTT
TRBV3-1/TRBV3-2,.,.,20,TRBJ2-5,CASSQDLFLVPGLYQETQYF,TGTGCCAGCAGCCAAGATTTATTTCTAGTGCCGGGGTTGTACCAAGAGACCCAGTACTTC
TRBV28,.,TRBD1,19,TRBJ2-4,CASSLYTGTGSLAKNIQYF,TGTGCCAGCAGTTTATATACCGGGACAGGGTCCCTAGCCAAAAACATTCAGTACTTC
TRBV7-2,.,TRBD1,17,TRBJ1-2,CASSLGTGGQANYGYTF,TGTGCCAGCAGCTTAGGAACCGGGGGACAGGCTAACTATGGCTACACCTTC
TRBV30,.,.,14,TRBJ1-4,CAWRAGRVSEKLFF,TGTGCCTGGCGCGCGGGGAGGGTATCTGAAAAACTGTTTTTT
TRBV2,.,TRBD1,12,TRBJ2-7,CATGTGRYEQYF,TGTGCCACCGGGACAGGGAGGTACGAGCAGTACTTC
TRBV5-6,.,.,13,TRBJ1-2,CASSYRDIYGYTF,TGTGCCAGCAGCTACAGGGACATCTATGGCTACACCTTC
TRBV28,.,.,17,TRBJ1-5,CASSLLPGRVRDQPQHF,TGTGCCAGCAGTTTGCTCCCAGGAAGAGTCAGGGATCAGCCCCAGCATTTT
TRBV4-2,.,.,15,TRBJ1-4,CASSQEGPGGEKLFF,TGTGCCAGCAGCCAAGAGGGGCCCGGGGGCGAAAAACTGTTTTTT
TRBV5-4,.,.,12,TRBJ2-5,CASSGPMETQYF,TGTGCCAGCAGCGGACCCATGGAGACCCAGTACTTC
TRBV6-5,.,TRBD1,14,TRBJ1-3,CASSTGGAGNTIYF,TGTGCCAGCAGCACAGGGGGAGCGGGAAACACCATATATTTT
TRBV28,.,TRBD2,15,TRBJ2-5,CASSPTSGRQETQYF,TGTGCCAGCAGTCCGACCAGCGGGAGGCAAGAGACCCAGTACTTC